These T cell receptor beta chains were read from a single sample in a study of shared clonotypes between healthy human individuals. The assay was immunoSEQ multiplex PCR, and TCRdb's table has in-frame clones only and misses some. Here the sample spans around 95,000 clones, more than 45% being singletons. Source material: PBMCs. The receptors stem from a middle-aged woman in good health. Some clones in this sample may be carry-over from other donors' samples. CDR3s include the opening cysteine and the closing phenylalanine or tryptophan. Fields, in order: CDR3 protein, CDR3 DNA, J gene, V gene, D gene, clone size. A D gene is named only where the DNA matches it firmly. Expanded clones are given a class, and other clones once, few, many or no size at all.

CASSIQGGETQYF | TGTGCCAGCAGCATACAGGGTGGGGAGACCCAGTACTTC | TRBJ2-5 | TRBV28 | . | .
CASSLTAGGPYEQYF | TGCGCCAGCAGCTTGACAGCGGGAGGACCCTACGAGCAGTACTTC | TRBJ2-7 | TRBV5-1 | TRBD2 | .
CAWRAGFSGNTIYF | TGTGCCTGGAGGGCCGGGTTCTCTGGAAACACCATATATTTT | TRBJ1-3 | TRBV30 | . | .
CASSQGRVVGYGYTF | TGCGCCAGCAGCCAAGGTCGGGTGGTTGGGTATGGCTACACCTTC | TRBJ1-2 | TRBV4-1 | . | .
CASSVAGMGNTIYF | TGTGCCAGCAGCGTAGCAGGGATGGGAAACACCATATATTTT | TRBJ1-3 | TRBV9 | . | .
CSVEADSLEAFF | TGCAGCGTTGAGGCCGACAGCCTCGAAGCTTTCTTT | TRBJ1-1 | TRBV29-1 | . | many
CASSPNDYGYTF | TGCGCCAGCAGCCCTAATGACTATGGCTACACCTTC | TRBJ1-2 | TRBV5-1 | . | few
CATSKHRDTEAFF | TGTGCCACCAGCAAACACAGGGATACTGAAGCTTTCTTT | TRBJ1-1 | TRBV15 | . | .
CASSSSGRNTGELFF | TGTGCCAGCAGTTCGAGCGGGAGGAACACCGGGGAGCTGTTTTTT | TRBJ2-2 | TRBV27 | TRBD2 | many
CAWSVSRNTEAFF | TGTGCCTGGAGTGTATCACGGAACACTGAAGCTTTCTTT | TRBJ1-1 | TRBV30 | . | many
CASSFLGQGAYEQYF | TGTGCCAGCAGTTTCCTGGGACAGGGGGCCTACGAGCAGTACTTC | TRBJ2-7 | TRBV27 | TRBD1 | .
CASSSPPGQGTDQPQHF | TGTGCCAGTAGTAGTCCTCCGGGACAGGGGACGGATCAGCCCCAGCACTTT | TRBJ1-5 | TRBV19 | TRBD1 | many
CSVGTGGVRGDVLTF | TGCAGCGTGGGAACAGGGGGCGTACGGGGAGACGTCCTGACTTTC | TRBJ2-6 | TRBV29-1 | TRBD1 | .
CASSTPYGRAGETQYF | TGTGCCAGCAGTACCCCCTACGGGAGGGCAGGAGAGACCCAGTACTTC | TRBJ2-5 | TRBV28 | TRBD2 | .
CASSSRTSLETQYF | TGTGCCAGTAGTTCTAGGACTAGCCTAGAGACCCAGTACTTC | TRBJ2-5 | TRBV19 | TRBD2 | few
CASSPSGTGTEKLFF | TGTGCCAGCAGTCCCTCCGGGACAGGTACCGAAAAACTGTTTTTT | TRBJ1-4 | TRBV28 | TRBD1 | .
CASSLKGHEQYF | TGCGCCAGCAGCTTGAAGGGGCACGAGCAGTACTTC | TRBJ2-7 | TRBV5-1 | . | .
CAWSQQGDQPQHF | TGTGCCTGGAGTCAACAGGGAGATCAGCCCCAGCATTTT | TRBJ1-5 | TRBV30 | . | once
CASSQTGVTEAFF | TGCGCCAGCAGCCAAACAGGGGTCACTGAAGCTTTCTTT | TRBJ1-1 | TRBV4-3 | TRBD1 | .
CASSSPFSSGNTIYF | TGCGCCAGCAGCTCCCCATTCAGCTCTGGAAACACCATATATTTT | TRBJ1-3 | TRBV4-1 | . | few
CASSSGQVWELFF | TGTGCCAGCAGCTCAGGACAGGTTTGGGAGCTGTTTTTT | TRBJ2-2 | TRBV7-8 | TRBD1 | .
CASSPPRDDREQYF | TGTGCCAGCTCACCTCCTCGGGACGATCGGGAGCAGTACTTC | TRBJ2-7 | TRBV18 | . | medium-sized
CASSATTSGANVLTF | TGTGCCAGCAGCGCGACCACCTCTGGGGCCAACGTCCTGACTTTC | TRBJ2-6 | TRBV9 | . | many
CASSLSFSSGNTIYF | TGTGCCAGCAGTTTAAGCTTCTCCTCTGGAAACACCATATATTTT | TRBJ1-3 | TRBV28 | . | .
CASSIGPSGEQYF | TGTGCCAGTAGTATAGGCCCTTCGGGGGAGCAGTACTTC | TRBJ2-7 | TRBV19 | . | .
CASSQGTGREVKLFF | TGCGCCAGCAGCCAAGGGACAGGCCGGGAGGTAAAACTGTTTTTT | TRBJ1-4 | TRBV4-3 | TRBD1 | .
CASSVGGTGRNYGYTF | TGCGCCAGCAGTGTTGGAGGGACAGGAAGAAACTATGGCTACACCTTC | TRBJ1-2 | TRBV5-1 | TRBD1 | few
CSADTGREQYF | TGCAGTGCTGATACAGGGCGCGAGCAGTACTTC | TRBJ2-7 | TRBV20-1 | . | many
CSVEWDPWGTSTDTQYF | TGCAGCGTTGAATGGGACCCATGGGGGACTAGCACAGATACGCAGTATTTT | TRBJ2-3 | TRBV29-1 | . | many
CASRRQANTEAFF | TGTGCCAGCAGAAGACAAGCTAACACTGAAGCTTTCTTT | TRBJ1-1 | TRBV6-5 | . | few